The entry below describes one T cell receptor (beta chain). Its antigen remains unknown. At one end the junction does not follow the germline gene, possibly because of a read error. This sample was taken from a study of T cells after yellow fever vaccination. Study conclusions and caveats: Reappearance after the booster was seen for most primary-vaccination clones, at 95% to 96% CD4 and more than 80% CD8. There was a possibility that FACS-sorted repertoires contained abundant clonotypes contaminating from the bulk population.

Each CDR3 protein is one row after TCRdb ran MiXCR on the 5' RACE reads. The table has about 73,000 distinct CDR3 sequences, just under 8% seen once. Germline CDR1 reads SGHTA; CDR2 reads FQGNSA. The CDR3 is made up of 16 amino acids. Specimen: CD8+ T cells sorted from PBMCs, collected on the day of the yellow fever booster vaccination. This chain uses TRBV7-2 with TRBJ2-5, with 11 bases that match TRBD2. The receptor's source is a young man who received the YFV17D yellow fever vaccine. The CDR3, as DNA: TGTGCCAGCAGCCCGCCGACTAGCGGGATGGCAGAGACCCATTACTTC. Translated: CASSPPTSGMAETHYF.